Here is one T cell receptor (beta chain) with its context. What it recognizes is unknown. TRB cDNA libraries were made by UMI-labeled 5' RACE. TCRdb re-called the 5' RACE reads and catalogs CDR3 proteins one per entry, DNA excluded. The table for this sample gives 35,000 to 40,000 distinct CDR3 sequences. The entry originates in a study of CXCR3-negative and CXCR3-positive naive CD8 T cells. Study results and caveats: Cryopreservation partially lowered CXCR3 expression, so most assays used fresh PBMCs. Similarly elevated diversity marked both naive subsets, with memory CD8+ cells showing far lower diversity.

There are 16 residues in the CDR3. CDR1 and CDR2 from the germline V gene are SNHLY and FYNNEI. Specimen: memory CD8+ T cells from blood. J is TRBJ2-2 and V is TRBV2; the D call of TRBD1 rests on TCRdb alone, since no DNA is present to check it. The source is a human donor in good health. Some clones in this sample may be carry-over from other donors' samples. The CDR3 sequence is CASSEARTGPTGELFF.